The subject of this entry is one TCR beta chain. Germline V gives CDR1 MDHEN, CDR2 SYDVKM. This CDR3 has 16 residues. V was pared by 6 bases and J by 5 bases, with 20 bases between. The protocol was immunoSEQ multiplex PCR, while the TCRdb copy is restricted to in-frame clones and leaves out a portion. The table shows 70,000 to 75,000 clones, with 84% occurring only once. This entry is derived from a study of PD-L1 blockade in urothelial cancer. Noted time point: pretreatment peripheral blood. Sample: PBMCs, taken around atezolizumab (anti-PD-L1) treatment. The V and J genes are TRBV28 and TRBJ2-1; weak D call: TRBD2 (6 bases). The TCR sequence derives from a woman between 65 and 79 years old with urothelial cancer. CDR3 residues: CASSPRWGELHNEQFF. In DNA form, the CDR3 reads TGTGCCAGCAGCCCTCGGTGGGGGGAGCTCCACAATGAGCAGTTCTTC. Based on the CDR3 plus reference TRBV28 and TRBJ2-1, the full variable domain is DVKVTQSSRYLVKRTGEKVFLECVQDMDHENMFWYRQDPGLGLRLIYFSYDVKMKEKGDIPEGYSVSREKKERFSLILESASTNQTSMYLCASSPRWGELHNEQFFGPGTRLTVL.